This TCR beta chain is drawn from a study of blood T cell repertoires in COVID-19. As for the study in general: The samples span acute and convalescent COVID-19 from the United States, Italy and Spain. PBMCs, B-cell-depleted T cells, or T cells provided the cDNA or gDNA that made up the material.

As originally analysed: Estimation of nucleated cell counts relied on the amplification of reference gene primers. Sequencing was performed with immunoSEQ multiplex PCR; in TCRdb, only in-frame clones are kept and a portion is missing. Clone size and V and J calls were adopted from that table, with D and trimming inferred from the DNA. The sample contains around 220,000 clones, 70% to 90% of which appear only once. Those enrolled in Seattle joined during active infection and were followed longitudinally afterward. CDR3 length: 12 residues. The germline gives CDR1 LGHDT, CDR2 YNNKEL (reference sequence). V lost 4 bases and J 2 bases, leaving 5 bases between the germline ends.

This receptor was identified in a woman in her fifties or sixties with COVID-19, enrolled during active disease. V usage is TRBV3-1 (or the pseudogene TRBV3-2) and J usage is TRBJ2-5; D unresolved. What was sequenced was peripheral blood. CDR3 region: CASSRVQETQYF. The CDR3 region has the DNA TGTGCCAGCAGCCGAGTACAAGAGACCCAGTACTTC.